The 18 T cell receptor beta chains in this list originate from one sample, sequenced in a study of cytomegalovirus exposure and HLA in healthy donors. PCR amplification relied on 60 Vbeta primers (plus 13 Jbeta primers). Clones were read by immunoSEQ multiplex PCR, and TCRdb kept only the in-frame ones, dropping some. This repertoire shows over 200,000 clones, approximately 84% found once; its top ten account for more than 0.45%. The sequenced sample consisted of PBMCs. These receptors were taken from a middle-aged woman in good health and CMV-seronegative.

The CDR3: CASSREGTGTEAFF. The CDR3 coding sequence is TGTGCCAGCTCAAGGGAGGGGACAGGGACTGAAGCTTTCTTT. The chain couples TRBV7-2 to TRBJ1-1; 9 positions agree with TRBD1. This CDR3 is built from 14 residues. The junction had 9 bases not matched to a gene; V was cut back by 8 bases and J by 5 bases. Germline values: CDR1 SGHTA, CDR2 FQGNSA.

The chain joins TRBV7-8 to TRBJ1-1, with D maybe TRBD1 (6 bases). Germline lookup yields CDR1 SGHVS and CDR2 FQNEAQ. V was pared by 5 bases and J by 3 bases, with 16 bases between. The CDR3 length is 15 residues. CDR3 loop: CASSPRGAQDTEAFF. DNA of the CDR3: TGTGCCAGCAGCCCCCGGGGGGCGCAGGACACTGAAGCTTTCTTT.

For the CDR3, the DNA is TGTGCCAGCAGCTTAGGGAGACAGGTCGGAGCTTTCTTT. It translates to CASSLGRQVGAFF. V usage is TRBV7-9 and J usage is TRBJ1-1; D may be TRBD1 (6 bases). The CDR3 totals 13 residues. With 1 base removed from V and 10 bases from J, the gap between germline ends came to 13 bases. Per the germline V gene, CDR1 is SEHNR and CDR2 is FQNEAQ (reference sequence). Variable domain in full (rest from reference TRBV7-9 and TRBJ1-1): DTGVSQNPRHKITKRGQNVTFRCDPISEHNRLYWYRQTLGQGPEFLTYFQNEAQLEKSRLLSDRFSAERPKGSFSTLEIQRTEQGDSAMYLCASSLGRQVGAFFGQGTRLTVV.

This rearrangement joins TRBV27 to TRBJ2-1; 13 bases line up with TRBD2. The CDR3 is 16 residues long. Germline V gene lookup returns CDR1 MNHEY and CDR2 SMNVEV (reference sequence). The junction had 4 bases not matched to a gene; V was cut back by 5 bases and J by 3 bases. The CDR3 DNA is TGTGCCAGCAGTCCCACTAGCGGGGGGGGCTACAATGAGCAGTTCTTC. This sequence encodes CASSPTSGGGYNEQFF.

This clone was counted a single time. This chain links TRBV4-2 with TRBJ1-5; D perhaps matches TRBD1 (6 bases). This CDR3 has 14 amino acids. Trimming removed 0 bases from V and 9 bases from J, with 12 bases in between. Looked up from germline, CDR1 is LGHNA and CDR2 is YNFKEQ. The CDR3 DNA is TGTGCCAGCAGCCAAGAGGCAGGGGATCGGCCCCAGCATTTT. Translating it yields CASSQEAGDRPQHF.

As to this clone: The junction shows a germline mismatch at one end, possibly a read error. This chain connects TRBV10-3 to TRBJ1-2, with D possibly being TRBD1 (6 bases). This CDR3 is 14 amino acids long. Germline V gene lookup returns CDR1 ENHRY and CDR2 SYGVKD. The DNA of the CDR3 is TGTGCCACCCGAAACCCTGACAGGAGCCATGGCTGCACCTTC. As protein: CATRNPDRSHGCTF.

This chain uses TRBV27 with TRBJ2-1; 10 positions match TRBD1. This CDR3 comprises 15 residues. The junction had 2 bases not matched to a gene; V was cut back by 0 bases and J by 6 bases. Germline assignment: CDR1 MNHEY and CDR2 SMNVEV (reference sequence). The CDR3 loop is CASSLSGTGVNEQFF. CDR3 nucleotide sequence: TGTGCCAGCAGTTTATCCGGGACAGGGGTCAATGAGCAGTTCTTC.

Concerning this clone itself: Other DNA sequences within the sample encode an identical CDR3. The rearrangement joins TRBV5-6 to TRBJ2-7, with a tentative D call TRBD1 (6 bases). The V end lost 2 bases, the J end lost 0 bases, and 9 bases lay between the germline ends. Germline V gives CDR1 SGHDT, CDR2 YYEEEE. The CDR3 is 14 residues long. CDR3 in DNA: TGTGCCAGCAGCTTAGACAGGTCCTCCTACGAGCAGTACTTC. It specifies CASSLDRSSYEQYF.

This chain links TRBV5-6 with TRBJ2-5, with 9 bases identical to TRBD2. This CDR3 region has 17 residues. Germline trimming cut 3 bases from V and 5 bases from J; bases unmatched to any gene: 14. Per the germline V gene, CDR1 is SGHDT and CDR2 is YYEEEE. CDR3 nucleotide sequence: TGTGCCAGCAGCTCTGTTTGGGCGGGGGGGCCGGGGGAGACCCAGTACTTC. It is translated as CASSSVWAGGPGETQYF.

The V gene is TRBV19, the J gene TRBJ2-2; possibly TRBD1 for D (5 bases). Germline V gene sequence: CDR1 LNHDA, CDR2 SQIVND (reference sequence). Trimming stripped 7 bases from V and 3 bases from J, with 12 bases between. The CDR3 spans 14 residues. This chain's CDR3 is CASKAGKDTGELFF. The CDR3 region has the DNA TGTGCCAGTAAAGCAGGGAAGGACACCGGGGAGCTGTTTTTT.

The V gene is TRBV2, the J gene TRBJ2-7, with a tentative D call TRBD1 (6 bases). V dropped 6 bases and J dropped 6 bases, with 21 bases sitting between them. The germline V gene has CDR1 SNHLY and CDR2 FYNNEI. This CDR3 has 15 residues. The DNA of the CDR3 is TGTGCCAGCAGCGCCCTGTCACAGGGTCTGGGCGAGCAGTACTTC. This codes for CASSALSQGLGEQYF.

The gene calls are TRBV7-2 and TRBJ2-7; D perhaps matches TRBD1 (5 bases). With 2 bases removed from V and 3 bases from J, the gap between germline ends came to 8 bases. The CDR3 covers 13 residues. Germline assignment: CDR1 SGHTA and CDR2 FQGNSA. This CDR3 is CASSLTGLYEQYF. In DNA, the CDR3 is TGTGCCAGCAGCTTAACAGGCCTCTACGAGCAGTACTTC.

V usage is TRBV7-3 and J usage is TRBJ2-7; the D is unclear. The V end was cut by 2 bases, the J end by 4 bases, with 9 bases between. Germline-derived CDR1 and CDR2 are SGHTA and FQGTGA. CDR3 size: 13 residues. The CDR3 nucleotides are TGTGCCAGCAGCTTATCGGCTAGATACGAGCAGTACTTC. It codes for CASSLSARYEQYF.

The V call is TRBV18, the J call TRBJ1-1; TRBD1 agrees at 11 bases. CDR3 length equals 14 residues. In germline, CDR1 is KGHSH, CDR2 LQKENI. V lost 4 bases, J lost 4 bases, and 2 bases stayed unmatched. CDR3 in amino acids: CASSRDRGGTEAFF. The CDR3 nucleotides read TGTGCCAGCTCACGGGACAGGGGGGGCACTGAAGCTTTCTTT.

This clone has just one count. The chain couples TRBV6-5 to TRBJ2-7; 7 positions agree with TRBD1. This CDR3 comprises 12 residues. Losses at the gene ends were 6 bases for V and 6 bases for J; bases not matched to a gene: 5. The germline V gene has CDR1 MNHEY and CDR2 SVGAGI. CDR3 region: CASSIDRVEQYF. CDR3 DNA sequence: TGTGCCAGCAGCATAGACAGGGTCGAGCAGTACTTC.

This chain links TRBV28 with TRBJ1-2; D may be TRBD1 (6 bases). Trimming stripped 6 bases from V and 2 bases from J, with 10 bases between. The CDR3 covers 13 residues. CDR1 MDHEN and CDR2 SYDVKM come from the germline V gene. The CDR3 region has the DNA TGTGCCAGCAGGACTACAGGGAACTATGGCTACACCTTC. Translated: CASRTTGNYGYTF.

The J gene is TRBJ2-3, the V gene TRBV7-3; 13 bases map to TRBD2. Germline lookup yields CDR1 SGHTA and CDR2 FQGTGA. The CDR3 covers 16 residues. The trim removed 2 bases at V and 1 base at J, leaving 0 bases unmatched. Here the CDR3 reads CASSLGLAGGTDTQYF. The CDR3 nucleotides read TGTGCCAGCAGCTTAGGACTAGCGGGGGGCACAGATACGCAGTATTTT.

V is TRBV28 and J is TRBJ1-3; D remains unclear. Germline CDR1 MDHEN, CDR2 SYDVKM. V lost 6 bases and J lost 0, with 15 bases in between. CDR3 length: 16 amino acids. CDR3 protein: CASSSAGMYSGNTIYF. DNA of the CDR3: TGTGCCAGCAGCTCTGCCGGGATGTACTCTGGAAACACCATATATTTT.